This entry lists 23 T cell receptor beta chains sequenced from one sample in a study of shared clonotypes between healthy human individuals. Positive CCR7 selection of CD45RO-negative cells yielded the naive CD8 cells, and terminally differentiated effector memory CD45RA+ cells were excluded. Repertoires were generated with immunoSEQ multiplex PCR, while TCRdb's copy carries only in-frame clones and drops some. Among about 2 million clones, 85% to 95% were seen once, and the ten largest hold roughly 1.1%. The specimen was naive CD8+ T cells sorted from blood. These TCRs come from a man aged 18 to 35 in good health.

The chain carries TRBV27 and TRBJ2-7; possibly TRBD1 for D (5 bases). This CDR3 is built from 15 residues. Germline V gene data show CDR1 as MNHEY and CDR2 as SMNVEV (reference sequence). V dropped 2 bases and J dropped 3 bases, with 14 bases sitting between them. The CDR3 coding sequence is TGTGCCAGCAGTTTAGGGCCAGGGTCACACTACGAGCAGTACTTC. Amino acids: CASSLGPGSHYEQYF.

In this sample, this clone turned up a few times. The V and J genes are TRBV2 and TRBJ1-2; 7 nucleotides line up with TRBD1. The germline gives CDR1 SNHLY, CDR2 FYNNEI. This CDR3 contains 13 residues. The V gene end was trimmed by 6 bases and the J gene end by 4 bases; junction bases not matched to a gene: 5. CDR3 sequence reads: CASSSGTVYGYTF. Here the CDR3 DNA reads TGTGCCAGCAGCTCCGGGACAGTCTATGGCTACACCTTC.

The CDR3 DNA reads TGCAGCGTTGTCGTCGCGCAAGGGTACTACGAGCAGTACTTC. Amino acids: CSVVVAQGYYEQYF. V gene TRBV29-1 combines with J gene TRBJ2-7; D is unclear. The CDR3 consists of 14 residues. V was clipped by 4 bases and J by 3 bases, with 16 bases between them. Germline V gene data show CDR1 as SQVTM and CDR2 as ANQGSEA.

CDR3 region: CASVDMNTEAFF. In DNA form, the CDR3 reads TGTGCCAGCGTCGACATGAACACTGAAGCTTTCTTT. The rearrangement joins TRBV27 to TRBJ1-1; no clear D gene. The CDR3 totals 12 residues. V was clipped by 8 bases and J by 0 bases, with 7 bases between them. Per germline, CDR1 MNHEY and CDR2 SMNVEV (reference sequence).

This rearrangement joins TRBV19 to TRBJ2-7, with D perhaps being TRBD1 or TRBD2 (6 bases each). V was clipped by 8 bases and J by 4 bases, with 18 bases between them. The CDR3 contains 14 residues. The germline CDR1 and CDR2 sequences are LNHDA and SQIVND (reference sequence). The CDR3 is CASAEGHVIYEQYF. The CDR3, as DNA: TGTGCCAGTGCGGAGGGACACGTCATATACGAGCAGTACTTC. Full variable domain (rest looked up from reference TRBV19 and TRBJ2-7): DGGITQSPKYLFRKEGQNVTLSCEQNLNHDAMYWYRQDPGQGLRLIYYSQIVNDFQKGDIAEGYSVSREKKESFPLTVTSAQKNPTAFYLCASAEGHVIYEQYFGPGTRLTVT.

The chain joins TRBV6-5 to TRBJ2-7; maybe TRBD1 (6 bases). Between the trimmed V and J ends, which lost 10 bases and 1 base, there was a span of 11 bases. This CDR3 is 12 amino acids long. CDR1 is MNHEY, CDR2 SVGAGI, per germline. CDR3 nucleotides: TGTGCCACGCTGACAGGTTCCTACGAGCAGTACTTC. Residues: CATLTGSYEQYF.

The chain employs TRBV6-5 and TRBJ2-7; D might be TRBD1 (6 bases). CDR1 is MNHEY and CDR2 is SVGAGI in the germline V gene. CDR3 size: 15 residues. V lost 6 bases and J lost 0, with 15 bases in between. This CDR3 is CASRSGQGNSYEQYF. CDR3 coding DNA: TGTGCCAGCAGGTCCGGGCAGGGGAACTCCTACGAGCAGTACTTC.

The chain uses TRBV4-3 and TRBJ2-2; D possibly corresponds to TRBD2 (6 bases). Between the trimmed V and J ends, which lost 2 bases and 8 bases, there was a span of 12 bases. The CDR3 consists of 14 residues. Per the germline V gene, CDR1 is LGHNA and CDR2 is YSLEER. CDR3 coding DNA: TGCGCCAGCAGCCAATTAGGAGGGGCAGGGGAGCTGTTTTTT. Its protein is CASSQLGGAGELFF.

The rearrangement links TRBV27 to TRBJ1-6; D is uncertain. Germline assignment: CDR1 MNHEY and CDR2 SMNVEV (reference sequence). V lost 3 bases and J lost 7, with 22 bases in between. There are 18 residues in the CDR3. The CDR3 is CASSFFAPLVEGNSPLHF. For the CDR3, the DNA is TGTGCCAGCAGTTTCTTTGCCCCACTTGTTGAAGGGAATTCACCCCTCCACTTT.

This rearrangement joins TRBV7-6 to TRBJ2-3; 9 nucleotides match TRBD2. This CDR3 comprises 17 residues. After removal of 0 bases from V and 4 bases from J, the junction contained 8 bases not matched to a gene. Per germline, CDR1 SGHVS and CDR2 FNYEAQ. CDR3 nucleotide sequence: TGTGCCAGCAGCTTAGCGCCTAGCGGGAAGCAAGCAGATACGCAGTATTTT. Translated, it gives CASSLAPSGKQADTQYF. Full variable domain (rest looked up from reference TRBV7-6 and TRBJ2-3): GAGVSQSPRYKVTKRGQDVALRCDPISGHVSLYWYRQALGQGPEFLTYFNYEAQQDKSGLPNDRFSAERPEGSISTLTIQRTEQRDSAMYRCASSLAPSGKQADTQYFGPGTRLTVL.

CDR3 loop: CASSYLVGGASEAFF. DNA for the CDR3: TGTGCCAGCAGTTACCTGGTAGGGGGCGCCTCTGAAGCTTTCTTT. The chain uses TRBV6-6 and TRBJ1-1, with 7 positions matching TRBD1. This CDR3 comprises 15 residues. Germline CDR1 is MNHNY and CDR2 is SVGAGI (reference sequence). V trimming: 2 bases; J trimming: 6 bases; junction bases outside the gene matches: 9.

The DNA of the CDR3 is TGTGCCAGCAACCCGACAGGGCTGAATTCACCCCTCCACTTT. It translates to CASNPTGLNSPLHF. This chain connects TRBV28 to TRBJ1-6; 7 nucleotides line up with TRBD1. The junction had 7 bases not matched to a gene; V was cut back by 7 bases and J by 7 bases. This CDR3 contains 14 residues. CDR1 and CDR2 from the germline V gene are MDHEN and SYDVKM.

The rearrangement links TRBV5-4 to TRBJ2-2; TRBD1 matches 11 bases. The CDR3 runs 17 residues. Unmatched junction bases numbered 9, after V lost 3 bases and J lost 5 bases. CDR1 is SGHNT, CDR2 YYREEE, per germline (reference sequence). Here the CDR3 reads CASSWTGGVLTTGELFF. In nucleotides, the CDR3 is TGTGCCAGCAGCTGGACAGGGGGCGTATTAACAACCGGGGAGCTGTTTTTT.

V gene TRBV5-1 combines with J gene TRBJ2-2, with 10 bases that match TRBD1. The CDR3 has 13 amino acids. Germline V CDR1 and CDR2: SGHRS, YFSETQ. The V gene end was trimmed by 8 bases and the J gene end by 10 bases; junction bases not matched to a gene: 8. CDR3 DNA sequence: TGCGCCAGAATGACAGGGGGCATGGCGGAGCTGTTTTTT. The encoded protein is CARMTGGMAELFF.

The V call is TRBV7-2, the J call TRBJ2-7; D possibly matches TRBD1 or TRBD2 (6 bases each). Deletions cut 5 bases from V and 3 bases from J, with 23 bases between. Germline V lookup: CDR1 SGHTA, CDR2 FQGNSA. There are 17 residues in the CDR3. The CDR3 loop reads CASSLLLWGARHYEQYF. CDR3 coding DNA: TGTGCCAGCAGCCTCCTCCTGTGGGGGGCGAGGCACTACGAGCAGTACTTC.

The gene calls are TRBV4-1 and TRBJ2-3; 8 bases are shared with TRBD1. The CDR3 is 20 amino acids. With V trimmed by 3 bases and J by 1 base, 18 bases remained unmatched. Germline CDR1 MGHRA, CDR2 YSYEKL. Written as DNA, the CDR3 is TGCGCCAGCAGCCATTTAGTCCCGGGGCAGGGGGCCTCTGGCACAGATACGCAGTATTTT. Translation: CASSHLVPGQGASGTDTQYF.

This chain connects TRBV28 to TRBJ1-3; tentative D call: TRBD1 (5 bases). The CDR3 totals 17 residues. Germline V gene data show CDR1 as MDHEN and CDR2 as SYDVKM. V shed 4 bases and J shed 0 bases, with 16 bases lying between them. For the CDR3, the DNA is TGTGCCAGCAGTTGGCCTGTTCACAGGAGCTCTGGAAACACCATATATTTT. Translating it yields CASSWPVHRSSGNTIYF.

Regarding this clone: Within the sample, other DNA sequences also encode this same CDR3. The V and J genes are TRBV2 and TRBJ2-7; D gene uncertain. V gave up 6 bases and J gave up 2 bases, with 8 bases separating them. The CDR3 runs to 12 residues. The germline CDR1 and CDR2 sequences are SNHLY and FYNNEI. The CDR3 loop is CASSGLTYEQYF. The CDR3 DNA is TGTGCCAGCAGCGGGCTCACCTACGAGCAGTACTTC.

J is TRBJ2-7 and V is TRBV29-1; D gene ambiguous. The V gene's germline CDR1 is SQVTM and CDR2 ANQGSEA. V was trimmed by 4 bases and J by 0 bases, leaving 7 bases between them. This CDR3 has 12 residues. This CDR3 is CSVGPDSYEQYF. The CDR3 DNA reads as TGCAGCGTTGGACCAGACTCCTACGAGCAGTACTTC.

This rearrangement joins TRBV28 to TRBJ2-7; TRBD1 matches at 8 bases. V lost 6 bases and J lost 0; bases outside the gene matches: 10. This CDR3 has 16 amino acids. Germline V CDR1 and CDR2: MDHEN, SYDVKM. DNA for the CDR3: TGTGCCAGCAGGCAGACAGGGGTGGGAAGCTCCTACGAGCAGTACTTC. It encodes CASRQTGVGSSYEQYF.

This chain connects TRBV4-3 to TRBJ2-3; D is unresolved. The CDR3 has 14 amino acids. The V end lost 3 bases, the J end lost 4 bases, and 11 bases lay between the germline ends. Germline assignment: CDR1 LGHNA and CDR2 YSLEER. Here the CDR3 DNA reads TGCGCCAGCAGCCAGACTTCAGGCGCAGATACGCAGTATTTT. Translation: CASSQTSGADTQYF.

CDR3 residues: CASSVGTSGRADEQYF. The DNA of the CDR3 is TGTGCCAGCAGCGTAGGGACTAGCGGGAGGGCCGACGAGCAGTACTTC. The chain has TRBV9 and TRBJ2-7, with 15 bases matching TRBD2. Germline CDR1 SGDLS, CDR2 YYNGEE. V gave up 0 bases and J gave up 5 bases; unmatched junction bases: 3. The CDR3 totals 16 residues. Drawing the rest from reference TRBV9 and TRBJ2-7, the complete variable domain is DSGVTQTPKHLITATGQRVTLRCSPRSGDLSVYWYQQSLDQGLQFLIQYYNGEERAKGNILERFSAQQFPDLHSELNLSSLELGDSALYFCASSVGTSGRADEQYFGPGTRLTVT.

To note about this clone: The same CDR3 can be traced to other DNA sequences in this sample. The chain carries TRBV28 and TRBJ2-7, with 7 bases fitting TRBD2. Germline lookup yields CDR1 MDHEN and CDR2 SYDVKM. The V and J ends lost 3 bases and 3 bases, in that order; junction bases with no gene match: 2. CDR3 length equals 13 residues. The CDR3: CASSLSSGYEQYF. Here the CDR3 DNA reads TGTGCCAGCAGTTTGTCTAGCGGCTACGAGCAGTACTTC.